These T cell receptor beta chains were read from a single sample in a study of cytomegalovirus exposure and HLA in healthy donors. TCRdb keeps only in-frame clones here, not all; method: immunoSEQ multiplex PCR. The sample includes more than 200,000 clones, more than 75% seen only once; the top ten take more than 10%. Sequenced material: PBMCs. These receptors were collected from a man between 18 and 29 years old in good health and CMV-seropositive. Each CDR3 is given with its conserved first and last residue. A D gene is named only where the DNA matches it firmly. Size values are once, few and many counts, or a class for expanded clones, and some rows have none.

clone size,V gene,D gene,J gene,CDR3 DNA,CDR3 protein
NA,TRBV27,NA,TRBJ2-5,TGTGCCAGCAGCCCCTGGGGAGAAGAGACCCAGTACTTC,CASSPWGEETQYF
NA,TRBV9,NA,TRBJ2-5,TGTGCCAGCAGCGGGTCCGGGACCCTCGGGGAGACCCAGTACTTC,CASSGSGTLGETQYF
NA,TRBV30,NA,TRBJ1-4,TGTGCCTGGAACCCGGGGAACAGCGGAAATGAAAAACTGTTTTTT,CAWNPGNSGNEKLFF
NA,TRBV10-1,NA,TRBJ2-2,TGCGCCAGTCGTCGAGACCCCAAGACCGGGGAGCTGTTTTTT,CASRRDPKTGELFF
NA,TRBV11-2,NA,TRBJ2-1,TGTGCCAGCAGCTCGATTCCCCCGGGGTCTTACAATGAGCAGTTCTTC,CASSSIPPGSYNEQFF
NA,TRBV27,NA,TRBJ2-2,TGTGCCAGCTCACGTGTGGACTTCACCGGGGAGCTGTTTTTT,CASSRVDFTGELFF
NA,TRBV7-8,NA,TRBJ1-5,TGTGCCAGCAGCTTAGAAAGGAATCAGCCCCAGCATTTT,CASSLERNQPQHF
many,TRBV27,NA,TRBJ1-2,TGTGCCAGTCGCAGGGACCTTAACTATGGCTACACCTTC,CASRRDLNYGYTF
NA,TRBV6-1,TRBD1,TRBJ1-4,TGTGCCAGCAGAACGGACAGGGTTAATGAAAAACTGTTTTTT,CASRTDRVNEKLFF
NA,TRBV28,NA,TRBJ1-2,TGTGCCAGCAGTATGAAGGCGGCCTACTATGGCTACACCTTC,CASSMKAAYYGYTF
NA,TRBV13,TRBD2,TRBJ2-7,TGTGCCAGCAGCTTAGTCCGCGGGAGGGCCTTTGGAGAGCAGTACTTC,CASSLVRGRAFGEQYF
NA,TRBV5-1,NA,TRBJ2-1,TGCGCCAGCAGCTTGGGTCTAGCTCCTAGGAATGAGCAGTTCTTC,CASSLGLAPRNEQFF
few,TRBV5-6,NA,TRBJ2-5,TGTGCCAGCAGCTTCACGGGCGGAGAGACCCAGTACTTC,CASSFTGGETQYF
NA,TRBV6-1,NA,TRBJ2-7,TGTGCCAGCAGTGGTACAAACGGGAGTGTGTGGGAGCAGTACTTC,CASSGTNGSVWEQYF
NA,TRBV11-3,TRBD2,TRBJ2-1,TGTGCCAGCAGCCGGAGGGGGCGGGAGGGCCTAGGGGTGCAGTTCTTC,CASSRRGREGLGVQFF
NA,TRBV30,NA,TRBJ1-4,TGTGCCTGGAGTGTCCCCTGGACAGATAATGAAAAACTGTTTTTT,CAWSVPWTDNEKLFF
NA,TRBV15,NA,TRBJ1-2,TGTGCCACCAGCAGAGATTTACAGGGACTTTCGGAAGGCTACACCTTC,CATSRDLQGLSEGYTF
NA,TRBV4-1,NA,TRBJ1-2,TGCGCCAGCAGCCAAGGTTCCGGAATAAACTATGGCTACACCTTC,CASSQGSGINYGYTF
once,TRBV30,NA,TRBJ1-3,TGTGCCTGGTCCCAGGGAGCCGGAAACACCATATATTTT,CAWSQGAGNTIYF
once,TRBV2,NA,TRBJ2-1,TGTGCCAGCAGTTCCTACAATGAGCAGTTCTTC,CASSSYNEQFF
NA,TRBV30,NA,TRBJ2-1,TGTGCCTGGAGTGTGCTCGGGAGCTCCTACAATGAGCAGTTCTTC,CAWSVLGSSYNEQFF
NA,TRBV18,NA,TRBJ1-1,TGTGCCAGCTCACCACAGGAAAACACTGAAGCTTTCTTT,CASSPQENTEAFF
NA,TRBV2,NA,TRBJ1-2,TGTGCCAGCAGTGATCAGGGAAACTATGGCTACACCTTC,CASSDQGNYGYTF
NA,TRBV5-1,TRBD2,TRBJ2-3,TGCGCCAGCAGCTTGGGTCAGACTAGCGGGGATACGCAGTATTTT,CASSLGQTSGDTQYF
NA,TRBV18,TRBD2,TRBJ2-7,TGTGCCAGCTCAATACAGCGGGAGATTAGCGAGCAGTACTTC,CASSIQREISEQYF
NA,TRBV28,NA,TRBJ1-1,TGTGCCAGCAGTTTAACACTTTCGGGGGTGAACACTGAAGCTTTCTTT,CASSLTLSGVNTEAFF
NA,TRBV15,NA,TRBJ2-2,TGTGCCACCCGATCACATAACACCGGGGAGCTGTTTTTT,CATRSHNTGELFF
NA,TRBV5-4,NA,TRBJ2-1,TGTGCCAGCAGCAATGGGTCCCCCGACGGCAATGAGCAGTTCTTC,CASSNGSPDGNEQFF
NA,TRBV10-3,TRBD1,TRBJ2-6,TGTGCCATCAGAGGACAGGGTTCGGGGGCCAACGTCCTGACTTTC,CAIRGQGSGANVLTF
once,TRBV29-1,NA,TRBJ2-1,TGCAGCGTTGGGTACGGTGGGACCTACAATGAGCAGTTCTTC,CSVGYGGTYNEQFF